The present entry profiles one T cell receptor (beta chain) with its context. The antigen remains unidentified. This sample's TCRbeta library carried unique molecular identifier barcodes. TCRdb processed the PCR reads anew with MiXCR; each CDR3 protein has one entry. The table lists approximately 1,000,000 distinct CDR3 sequences, 25% to 30% of them singletons. This entry comes from a study of T-cell reconstitution after alpha-beta-depleted transplantation in children. Study-level findings and limits: Reportedly, alpha-beta T cells present about two months post-transplant originated from several hundred expanded clones of graft origin. By one year post-transplant, T-cell counts and diversity largely arose from T cells that were newly produced. Elevated TCRbeta diversity at day 60 was traced, in some patients, to surviving recipient T cells and thymic progenitors.

The CDR3 is made up of 16 amino acids. After removal of 6 bases from V and 0 bases from J, the junction contained 10 bases not matched to a gene. Per germline, CDR1 MDHEN and CDR2 SYDVKM. The TCR comes from a boy in the first two years of life who had a stem cell transplant for SCID, so the T cells may come from the graft donor. The sequences come from PBMCs, mostly from graft donor cells, collected 360 days after TCRalphabeta/CD19-depleted stem cell transplant. The rearrangement joins TRBV28 to TRBJ2-7; 8 bases align to TRBD1. In DNA, the CDR3 is TGTGCCAGCAGCCCGAGGACAGGGTTAAGCTCCTACGAGCAGTACTTC. Protein product: CASSPRTGLSSYEQYF. Complete variable domain (other parts from reference TRBV28 and TRBJ2-7): DVKVTQSSRYLVKRTGEKVFLECVQDMDHENMFWYRQDPGLGLRLIYFSYDVKMKEKGDIPEGYSVSREKKERFSLILESASTNQTSMYLCASSPRTGLSSYEQYFGPGTRLTVT.